The 25 T cell receptor beta chains below come from one sample, sequenced in a study of blood T cell repertoires in COVID-19. Repertoires were generated with immunoSEQ multiplex PCR, while TCRdb's copy carries only in-frame clones and drops some. The profile shows some 240,000 clones, about 90% of them singletons. What was sequenced was peripheral blood. The receptors originated from a man between 60 and 75 years old who had recovered from COVID-19.

V gene TRBV24-1 combines with J gene TRBJ2-1; D might be TRBD1 (6 bases). This CDR3 is built from 15 residues. V dropped 6 bases and J dropped 5 bases, with 16 bases sitting between them. Germline values: CDR1 KGHDR, CDR2 SFDVKD. CDR3 amino acids: CATSRLGQGNNEQFF. In nucleotides, the CDR3 is TGTGCCACCAGTCGACTGGGGCAGGGGAACAATGAGCAGTTCTTC.

The DNA of the CDR3 is TGTGCCAGCAGCTTTGGTGGAGGCCAAGAGACCCAGTACTTC. This encodes CASSFGGGQETQYF. This rearrangement joins TRBV5-8 to TRBJ2-5, with TRBD2 as a possible D gene (5 bases). CDR3 length: 14 amino acids. The V gene lost 2 bases and the J gene lost 1 base, with 9 bases spanning the gap. Germline values: CDR1 SGHTS, CDR2 YDEGEE.

This chain connects TRBV28 to TRBJ1-3; TRBD1 might be the D (6 bases). Germline V gene data show CDR1 as MDHEN and CDR2 as SYDVKM. Trimming removed 4 bases from V and 0 bases from J, with 16 bases in between. The CDR3 is 17 amino acids. The DNA of the CDR3 is TGTGCCAGCAGTTCTGGGGGAGCACAGGGCTCTGGAAACACCATATATTTT. Its protein product is CASSSGGAQGSGNTIYF.

The chain joins TRBV7-6 to TRBJ2-1; 12 bases agree with TRBD2. The V segment lost 2 bases and the J segment 6 bases; nucleotides outside the gene matches: 5. The CDR3 is made up of 16 amino acids. Germline CDR1 is SGHVS and CDR2 is FNYEAQ. The CDR3 DNA is TGTGCCAGCAGCTTACTGCTAGCGGGGGGGCTCAATGAGCAGTTCTTC. It specifies CASSLLLAGGLNEQFF.

The chain combines TRBV5-6 with TRBJ2-7, with TRBD2 matching 11 bases. The V gene's germline CDR1 is SGHDT and CDR2 YYEEEE. The CDR3 consists of 14 residues. V shed 3 bases, J shed 3 bases, and the junction held 2 bases outside the gene matches. Written as DNA, the CDR3 is TGTGCCAGCAGCTACGGGACTAGCGGCTACGAGCAGTACGTC. It yields the protein CASSYGTSGYEQYV.

Only a few counts were recorded for this clone. The J gene is TRBJ1-6, the V gene TRBV27; 7 bases are a match to TRBD1. The V gene end was trimmed by 4 bases and the J gene end by 4 bases; junction bases not matched to a gene: 1. This CDR3 region has 14 residues. Per germline, CDR1 MNHEY and CDR2 SMNVEV (reference sequence). The CDR3 reads CASSSGQYNSPLHF. Here the CDR3 DNA reads TGTGCCAGCAGTTCGGGACAGTATAATTCACCCCTCCACTTT.

Concerning this clone itself: The junction departs from germline at one end; a sequencing error may be responsible. V and J are TRBV9 and TRBJ2-5; 11 bases are shared with TRBD2. This CDR3 is built from 16 residues. Per the germline V gene, CDR1 is SGDLS and CDR2 is YYNGEE. The CDR3 loop is CASSATTSGDQEAQYF. The CDR3 DNA reads TGTGCCAGCAGCGCAACGACTAGCGGGGACCAAGAGGCCCAGTACTTC.

This clone was recorded once. V usage is TRBV6-5 and J usage is TRBJ1-2; D may be TRBD1 (6 bases). CDR3 length: 13 residues. CDR1 MNHEY and CDR2 SVGAGI come from the germline V gene. With 2 bases removed from V and 6 bases from J, the gap between germline ends came to 10 bases. The chain's CDR3 is CASSYRDIDGYTF. The DNA for the CDR3 is TGTGCCAGCAGTTACCGGGACATCGATGGCTACACCTTC.

This chain links TRBV30 with TRBJ1-3, with D possibly matching TRBD1 (6 bases). This CDR3 contains 14 residues. From germline, CDR1 is GTSNPN and CDR2 SVGIG (reference sequence). With 7 bases removed from V and 6 bases from J, the gap between germline ends came to 19 bases. The CDR3 region is CAYIQGPQQNTIYF. For the CDR3, the DNA is TGTGCCTATATACAGGGCCCCCAACAAAACACCATATATTTT.

This rearrangement joins TRBV19 to TRBJ1-5; D ambiguous. Looked up from germline, CDR1 is LNHDA and CDR2 is SQIVND (reference sequence). V was pared by 1 base and J by 6 bases, with 10 bases between. The CDR3 covers 14 residues. CDR3 residues: CASSIVGLGQPQHF. CDR3 bases: TGTGCCAGTAGTATAGTCGGGTTGGGTCAGCCCCAGCATTTT.

The V and J genes are TRBV6-6 and TRBJ2-1; D ambiguous. This CDR3 region has 15 residues. Germline V gene lookup returns CDR1 MNHNY and CDR2 SVGAGI (reference sequence). The V gene lost 6 bases and the J gene lost 3 bases, with 15 bases spanning the gap. CDR3 in DNA: TGTGCCAGCAGGCCCCTAAGCACTTACTACAATGAGCAGTTCTTC. Its protein product is CASRPLSTYYNEQFF.

The chain has TRBV7-6 and TRBJ2-1; tentatively, D is TRBD2 (6 bases). The CDR3 is 15 amino acids. The V end was cut by 5 bases, the J end by 6 bases, with 17 bases between. CDR1 SGHVS and CDR2 FNYEAQ come from the germline V gene. The CDR3 loop reads CASSALGGLGNEQFF. The CDR3 coding sequence is TGTGCCAGCAGCGCCCTGGGGGGACTCGGCAATGAGCAGTTCTTC.

The chain is built from TRBV7-9 and TRBJ2-2; D might be TRBD1 (6 bases). V shed 8 bases and J shed 5 bases, with 15 bases lying between them. The germline gives CDR1 SEHNR, CDR2 FQNEAQ (reference sequence). CDR3 size: 14 residues. For the CDR3, the DNA is TGTGCCAGCTCCCCTGGGGGCGCGACCGGGGAGCTGTTTTTT. Its translation: CASSPGGATGELFF.

A few counts support this clone. V usage is TRBV5-6 and J usage is TRBJ1-1; the D is unclear. This CDR3 spans 13 amino acids. V gave up 0 bases and J gave up 11 bases, with 14 bases separating them. From germline, CDR1 is SGHDT and CDR2 YYEEEE. The CDR3 DNA reads TGTGCCAGCAGCTTGGGGCTCCGGAGTTCTGCTTTCTTT. Translation: CASSLGLRSSAFF.

The CDR3 is CASSQALFNEAFF. The CDR3 DNA is TGTGCCAGCAGCCAGGCTCTCTTCAATGAAGCTTTCTTT. The rearrangement joins TRBV3-1 (or the pseudogene TRBV3-2) to TRBJ1-1; D gene unclear. Trimming took off 3 bases at V and 7 bases at J, with 12 bases between the two ends. CDR1 and CDR2 from the germline V gene are LGHDT and YNNKEL (reference sequence). The CDR3 loop spans 13 amino acids.

This clone has only a few counts. J is TRBJ2-7 and V is TRBV19; 10 bases agree with TRBD1. CDR3 length: 16 amino acids. The germline gives CDR1 LNHDA, CDR2 SQIVND (reference sequence). V was pared by 0 bases and J by 5 bases, with 7 bases of the junction left unmatched. The CDR3 protein is CASSIEGQGGIDEQYV. As DNA, the CDR3 is TGTGCCAGTAGTATAGAAGGACAGGGGGGTATCGACGAGCAGTACGTC.

The chain combines TRBV5-1 with TRBJ1-2, with unresolved D. The V and J ends lost 5 bases and 0 bases respectively, with 14 bases between them. From germline, CDR1 is SGHRS and CDR2 YFSETQ. The CDR3 extends over 15 amino acids. The CDR3 spells CASRPGTAPNYGYTF. DNA for the CDR3: TGCGCCAGCAGACCCGGTACAGCCCCTAACTATGGCTACACCTTC.

In DNA, the CDR3 is TGTGCCATCCAGGGCAGAGGGGAGCTGTTTTTT. Its protein product is CAIQGRGELFF. The chain employs TRBV10-3 and TRBJ2-2; D perhaps matches TRBD1 (5 bases). V lost 8 bases to trimming and J lost 8 bases, with 9 bases between them. The CDR3 spans 11 residues. Germline lookup yields CDR1 ENHRY and CDR2 SYGVKD.

The rearrangement uses TRBV19 and TRBJ2-4; D ambiguous. The V end was cut by 7 bases, the J end by 9 bases, with 16 bases between. Germline CDR1 LNHDA, CDR2 SQIVND (reference sequence). This CDR3 is 13 amino acids long. Here the CDR3 reads CASTPGAGSIQYF. CDR3 in DNA: TGTGCCAGTACCCCCGGAGCCGGTAGCATTCAGTACTTC.

The table lists this clone with a count of one. V gene TRBV6-5 combines with J gene TRBJ2-1, with 11 bases matching TRBD2. Germline CDR1 reads MNHEY; CDR2 reads SVGAGI. Germline trimming cut 0 bases from V and 4 bases from J; bases unmatched to any gene: 2. The CDR3 runs to 16 residues. CDR3: CASSYSLAGGYNEQFF. CDR3 DNA sequence: TGTGCCAGCAGTTACTCCCTAGCGGGGGGTTACAATGAGCAGTTCTTC.

This rearrangement joins TRBV11-3 to TRBJ2-1; tentatively, D is TRBD1 (6 bases). The CDR3 length is 14 residues. The V and J ends lost 5 bases and 6 bases respectively, with 14 bases between them. Germline CDR1 SGHNT, CDR2 YENEEA. The DNA of the CDR3 is TGTGCCAGCAGCCCGAGAACAGGGAGCAATGAGCAGTTCTTC. It codes for CASSPRTGSNEQFF.

The rearrangement joins TRBV9 to TRBJ2-1, with D hard to call. In germline, CDR1 is SGDLS, CDR2 YYNGEE. V dropped 4 bases and J dropped 4 bases, with 18 bases sitting between them. The CDR3 totals 16 residues. For the CDR3, the DNA is TGTGCCAGCAGCCCCCCGTTAGCTGGATATTACAATGAGCAGTTCTTC. Protein product: CASSPPLAGYYNEQFF.

V is TRBV5-1 and J is TRBJ2-1; 8 bases fit TRBD1. Trimming cost V 0 bases and J 5 bases; bases outside gene matches: 10. Germline V gives CDR1 SGHRS, CDR2 YFSETQ. The CDR3 is 17 amino acids. The CDR3 loop is CASSLGDRGAINNEQFF. CDR3 coding DNA: TGCGCCAGCAGCTTGGGTGACAGGGGCGCTATTAACAATGAGCAGTTCTTC.

The V gene is TRBV5-4, the J gene TRBJ1-1; 8 bases fit TRBD1. This CDR3 has 16 residues. Germline trimming cut 1 base from V and 3 bases from J; bases unmatched to any gene: 8. Germline CDR1 and CDR2: SGHNT and YYREEE (reference sequence). This CDR3 reads CASSLQGAPPDTEAFF. The DNA of the CDR3 is TGTGCCAGCAGCTTGCAGGGGGCGCCCCCGGACACTGAAGCTTTCTTT.

The rearrangement uses TRBV7-8 and TRBJ2-7, with TRBD2 identical over 10 bases. The CDR3 sequence is 16 residues long. Germline trimming cut 4 bases from V and 3 bases from J; bases unmatched to any gene: 9. Germline V gives CDR1 SGHVS, CDR2 FQNEAQ. The CDR3 coding sequence is TGTGCCAGCAGCTCCCTCCTAGCGGGGGATAACTACGAGCAGTACTTC. Translation: CASSSLLAGDNYEQYF. Drawing the rest from reference TRBV7-8 and TRBJ2-7, the complete variable domain is GAGVSQSPRYKVAKRGQDVALRCDPISGHVSLFWYQQALGQGPEFLTYFQNEAQLDKSGLPSDRFFAERPEGSVSTLKIQRTQQEDSAVYLCASSSLLAGDNYEQYFGPGTRLTVT.